These T cell receptor beta chains were read from a single sample in a study of early T cells in non-severe SARS-CoV-2 infection. Each CDR3 protein is one row after TCRdb ran MiXCR on the 5' RACE reads. The sample holds 55,000 to 65,000 distinct CDR3 sequences, under 12% seen once. Sequenced: whole blood. The receptors derive from an adult who was a healthcare worker with PCR-confirmed SARS-CoV-2 infection or an uninfected control (not recorded which). Each CDR3 is given with its conserved first and last residue. Each record gives: clone size, D gene, J gene, V gene, CDR3 DNA, CDR3 protein. D genes are given only for firm matches. Not every row has a clone size; where given, it reads once, few, many or a size class.

clone_size: many; d_call: -; j_call: TRBJ1-2; v_call: TRBV5-4; cdr3_nt: TGTGCCAGCAGCTTTATATCGGAGAACTATGGCTACACCTTC; cdr3_aa: CASSFISENYGYTF
clone_size: many; d_call: TRBD2; j_call: TRBJ2-5; v_call: TRBV11-2; cdr3_nt: TGTGCCAGCAGCTTCGTAGCGGGAGTGGAGACCCAGTACTTC; cdr3_aa: CASSFVAGVETQYF
clone_size: -; d_call: -; j_call: TRBJ2-4; v_call: TRBV11-2; cdr3_nt: TGTGCCAGCAGCTTGGGACAAACGGGCATTCAGTACTTC; cdr3_aa: CASSLGQTGIQYF
clone_size: many; d_call: -; j_call: TRBJ1-6; v_call: TRBV12-3/TRBV12-4; cdr3_nt: TGTGCCAGTCGCTCCGGGGGGGCTAATTCACCCCTCCACTTT; cdr3_aa: CASRSGGANSPLHF
clone_size: many; d_call: TRBD2; j_call: TRBJ2-2; v_call: TRBV14; cdr3_nt: TGTGCCAGCAGCCAAAGGACTAGCGGGAGTGCCGGGGAGCTGTTTTTT; cdr3_aa: CASSQRTSGSAGELFF
clone_size: -; d_call: TRBD2; j_call: TRBJ2-1; v_call: TRBV9; cdr3_nt: TGTGCCAGCAGCGCCGGACTAGCAGACAATGAGCAGTTCTTC; cdr3_aa: CASSAGLADNEQFF
clone_size: few; d_call: -; j_call: TRBJ2-3; v_call: TRBV20-1; cdr3_nt: TGCAGTGCTGTGCCGGGACCGAGGGGAGATACGCAGTATTTT; cdr3_aa: CSAVPGPRGDTQYF
clone_size: -; d_call: -; j_call: TRBJ2-2; v_call: TRBV15; cdr3_nt: TGTGCCACCAGCAGAGCCCAGGAACTCCACGGGGAGCTGTTTTTT; cdr3_aa: CATSRAQELHGELFF
clone_size: many; d_call: TRBD1; j_call: TRBJ2-1; v_call: TRBV6-6; cdr3_nt: TGTGCCAGCAGTTACCAGAGGGACAGGGAGAATGAGCAGTTCTTC; cdr3_aa: CASSYQRDRENEQFF
clone_size: -; d_call: -; j_call: TRBJ2-5; v_call: TRBV20-1; cdr3_nt: TGCAGTGCTCAGAGCCAAGAGACCCAGTACTTC; cdr3_aa: CSAQSQETQYF
clone_size: -; d_call: -; j_call: TRBJ2-1; v_call: TRBV3-1; cdr3_nt: TGTGCCAGCAGCCGATACAGCAACAATGAGCAGTTCTTC; cdr3_aa: CASSRYSNNEQFF
clone_size: many; d_call: -; j_call: TRBJ1-2; v_call: TRBV10-3; cdr3_nt: TGTGCCATCAGTACGGAGACTCTAGGAAACTATGGCTACACCTTC; cdr3_aa: CAISTETLGNYGYTF
clone_size: many; d_call: -; j_call: TRBJ2-7; v_call: TRBV7-3; cdr3_nt: TGTGCCAGCAGTTCGCCAGGGCGCGAGCAGTACTTC; cdr3_aa: CASSSPGREQYF
clone_size: many; d_call: -; j_call: TRBJ1-1; v_call: TRBV29-1; cdr3_nt: TGCAGTGTCGGGCAGGGTGAAGCTTTCTTT; cdr3_aa: CSVGQGEAFF
clone_size: many; d_call: -; j_call: TRBJ2-1; v_call: TRBV27; cdr3_nt: TGTGCCAGCAGTTCCGGGGGAATCTCCTACAATGAGCAGTTCTTC; cdr3_aa: CASSSGGISYNEQFF
clone_size: -; d_call: TRBD2; j_call: TRBJ2-1; v_call: TRBV11-2; cdr3_nt: TGTGCCAGCAGCTTCTCAAGCGGGAGGGCCGCTGAGCAGTTCTTC; cdr3_aa: CASSFSSGRAAEQFF
clone_size: many; d_call: TRBD1; j_call: TRBJ2-5; v_call: TRBV7-8; cdr3_nt: TGTGCCAGCAGCCGTCAGGGGGTTCAGACCCAGTACTTC; cdr3_aa: CASSRQGVQTQYF
clone_size: once; d_call: -; j_call: TRBJ1-4; v_call: TRBV6-6; cdr3_nt: TGTGCCAGCAGTTACCGTGGTCCAGAAAAACTGTTTTTT; cdr3_aa: CASSYRGPEKLFF
clone_size: many; d_call: TRBD2; j_call: TRBJ2-5; v_call: TRBV25-1; cdr3_nt: TGTGCCAGCATGCTTAGCGGGATATCAGAGACCCAGTACTTC; cdr3_aa: CASMLSGISETQYF
clone_size: many; d_call: -; j_call: TRBJ2-5; v_call: TRBV5-1; cdr3_nt: TGCGCCAGCAGACTGCCCGGGGTCGGCAGGGAGACCCAGTACTTC; cdr3_aa: CASRLPGVGRETQYF
clone_size: many; d_call: -; j_call: TRBJ2-6; v_call: TRBV23-1; cdr3_nt: TGCGCCAGCAGTCAATCGGGGCCCTCCTCTGGGGCCAACGTCCTGACTTTC; cdr3_aa: CASSQSGPSSGANVLTF
clone_size: few; d_call: -; j_call: TRBJ2-5; v_call: TRBV12-1; cdr3_nt: TGTGCCAGCAGCTTTGATCGTAGCGGGAGTGAGACCCAGTACTTC; cdr3_aa: CASSFDRSGSETQYF
clone_size: many; d_call: -; j_call: TRBJ2-6; v_call: TRBV5-1; cdr3_nt: TGCGCCAGCAGCTTGACTGTCTCTGGGGCCAACGTCCTGACTTTC; cdr3_aa: CASSLTVSGANVLTF
clone_size: few; d_call: -; j_call: TRBJ2-1; v_call: TRBV3-1; cdr3_nt: TGTGCCAGCAGCCATCAGCCGACCCCCGGGCCCTACAATGAGCAGTTCTTC; cdr3_aa: CASSHQPTPGPYNEQFF
clone_size: -; d_call: TRBD2; j_call: TRBJ2-1; v_call: TRBV12-3/TRBV12-4; cdr3_nt: TGTGCCAGCAGTTTATTAGCGGGAGGAAATGAGCAGTTCTTC; cdr3_aa: CASSLLAGGNEQFF
clone_size: -; d_call: TRBD2; j_call: TRBJ2-1; v_call: TRBV6-2/TRBV6-3; cdr3_nt: TGTGCCAGCAGGCAGGGGACTAGCGGGAGAGTGAATGAGCAGTTCTTC; cdr3_aa: CASRQGTSGRVNEQFF
clone_size: -; d_call: -; j_call: TRBJ1-3; v_call: TRBV18; cdr3_nt: TGTGCCAGCTCACACGAAGGGGTCCTCTCTGGAAACACCATATATTTT; cdr3_aa: CASSHEGVLSGNTIYF
clone_size: few; d_call: TRBD1; j_call: TRBJ2-3; v_call: TRBV4-3; cdr3_nt: TGCGCCAGCAGCCATCTAATCGGTGGGACAGAAGGGGATACGCAGTATTTT; cdr3_aa: CASSHLIGGTEGDTQYF
clone_size: many; d_call: -; j_call: TRBJ1-5; v_call: TRBV10-1; cdr3_nt: TGCGCCAGCAGTGAGAGGGGTTGGCGCGGCAATCAGCCCCAGCATTTT; cdr3_aa: CASSERGWRGNQPQHF
clone_size: once; d_call: -; j_call: TRBJ2-3; v_call: TRBV20-1; cdr3_nt: TGCAGTGCTGGGGGCGGGAGTACAGATACGCAGTATTTT; cdr3_aa: CSAGGGSTDTQYF
clone_size: many; d_call: TRBD2; j_call: TRBJ2-2; v_call: TRBV5-1; cdr3_nt: TGCGCCAGCAGCTTGAAACTAGCGGGAGCAAACGGGGAGCTGTTTTTT; cdr3_aa: CASSLKLAGANGELFF
clone_size: -; d_call: TRBD2; j_call: TRBJ2-2; v_call: TRBV29-1; cdr3_nt: TGCAGCGTTGCTAGCGGGAGGAGTAGCACCGGGGAGCTGTTTTTT; cdr3_aa: CSVASGRSSTGELFF
clone_size: few; d_call: -; j_call: TRBJ2-7; v_call: TRBV6-5; cdr3_nt: TGTGCCAGCAGTAATCAGGGGATAGGGCAGTACTTC; cdr3_aa: CASSNQGIGQYF
clone_size: few; d_call: TRBD1; j_call: TRBJ2-3; v_call: TRBV9; cdr3_nt: TGTGCCAGCAGCCCATCAGGGGGCTCGGCAGATACGCAGTATTTT; cdr3_aa: CASSPSGGSADTQYF
clone_size: medium-sized; d_call: TRBD1; j_call: TRBJ1-4; v_call: TRBV7-2; cdr3_nt: TGTGCCAGCAGCTTAGCGCGGACAGGCGGTGAAAAACTGTTTTTT; cdr3_aa: CASSLARTGGEKLFF
clone_size: few; d_call: -; j_call: TRBJ2-4; v_call: TRBV6-2/TRBV6-3; cdr3_nt: TGTGCCAGCAGTTATGAGACTAGAGCCAAAAACATTCAGTACTTC; cdr3_aa: CASSYETRAKNIQYF
clone_size: -; d_call: -; j_call: TRBJ2-1; v_call: TRBV27; cdr3_nt: TGTGCCAGCAGTTTAGTTCAGGGGCGGAACGGCTTAAGCTCCTACAATGAGCAGTTCTTC; cdr3_aa: CASSLVQGRNGLSSYNEQFF
clone_size: few; d_call: -; j_call: TRBJ1-4; v_call: TRBV11-2; cdr3_nt: TGTGCCAGCAGCTTAGATGGTGCAACTAATGAAAAACTGTTTTTT; cdr3_aa: CASSLDGATNEKLFF
clone_size: few; d_call: -; j_call: TRBJ2-7; v_call: TRBV5-4; cdr3_nt: TGTGCCAGCAGCTACGACAGCTACGAGCAGTACTTC; cdr3_aa: CASSYDSYEQYF
clone_size: -; d_call: -; j_call: TRBJ1-1; v_call: TRBV5-1; cdr3_nt: TGCGCCAGCAGCGGGGACAAGACGGAAGCTTTCTTT; cdr3_aa: CASSGDKTEAFF
clone_size: many; d_call: TRBD1; j_call: TRBJ2-1; v_call: TRBV7-2; cdr3_nt: TGTGCCAGCAGCCTCACCGGGACAGGCTACGCTCAGCGAGGCAATGAGCAGTTCTTC; cdr3_aa: CASSLTGTGYAQRGNEQFF
clone_size: -; d_call: -; j_call: TRBJ1-2; v_call: TRBV10-2; cdr3_nt: TGCGCCAGCAGTATGACTTTCTATGGCTACACCTTC; cdr3_aa: CASSMTFYGYTF
clone_size: many; d_call: TRBD2; j_call: TRBJ2-1; v_call: TRBV4-2; cdr3_nt: TGTGCCAGCAGTCTAGCGGCATCCTACAATGAGCAGTTCTTC; cdr3_aa: CASSLAASYNEQFF
clone_size: -; d_call: -; j_call: TRBJ2-6; v_call: TRBV24-1; cdr3_nt: TGTGCCACCAGTGACCCCCCCGCGGGCACAGCCTCTGGGGCCAACGTCCTGACTTTC; cdr3_aa: CATSDPPAGTASGANVLTF
clone_size: many; d_call: TRBD1; j_call: TRBJ1-5; v_call: TRBV5-6; cdr3_nt: TGTGCCAGCAGCCCCACCGGCGGACAGGGTTCGCAGCCCCAGCATTTT; cdr3_aa: CASSPTGGQGSQPQHF
clone_size: -; d_call: TRBD2; j_call: TRBJ2-7; v_call: TRBV6-5; cdr3_nt: TGTGCCAGCAGTTCTCGGGGGGGGATGAGCTCCTACGAGCAGTACTTC; cdr3_aa: CASSSRGGMSSYEQYF
clone_size: many; d_call: TRBD1; j_call: TRBJ2-5; v_call: TRBV4-2; cdr3_nt: TGTGCCAGCAGCCCAGGGGGACAGGCGCAAGAGACCCAGTACTTC; cdr3_aa: CASSPGGQAQETQYF